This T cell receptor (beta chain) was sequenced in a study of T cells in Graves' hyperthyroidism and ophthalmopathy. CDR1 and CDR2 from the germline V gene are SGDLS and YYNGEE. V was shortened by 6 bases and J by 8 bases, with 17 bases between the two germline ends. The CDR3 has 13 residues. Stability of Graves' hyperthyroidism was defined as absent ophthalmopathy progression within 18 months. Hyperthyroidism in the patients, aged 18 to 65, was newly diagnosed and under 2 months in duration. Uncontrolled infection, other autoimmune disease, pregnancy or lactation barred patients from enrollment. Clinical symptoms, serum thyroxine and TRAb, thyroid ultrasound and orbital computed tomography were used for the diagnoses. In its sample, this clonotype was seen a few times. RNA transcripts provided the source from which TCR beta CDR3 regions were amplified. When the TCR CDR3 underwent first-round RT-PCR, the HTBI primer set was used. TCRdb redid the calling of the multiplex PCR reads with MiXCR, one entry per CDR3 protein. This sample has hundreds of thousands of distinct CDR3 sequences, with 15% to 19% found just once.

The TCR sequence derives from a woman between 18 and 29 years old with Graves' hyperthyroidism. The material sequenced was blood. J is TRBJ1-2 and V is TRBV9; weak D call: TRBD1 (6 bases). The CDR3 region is CASTRGAGWGYTF. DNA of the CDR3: TGTGCCAGCACCCGGGGGGCAGGGTGGGGCTACACCTTC.